The 20 T cell receptor beta chains in this list originate from one sample, sequenced in a study of blood T cell repertoires in COVID-19. The repertoire was sequenced with immunoSEQ multiplex PCR; TCRdb's copy has only in-frame clones and lacks some. The sample consists of about 190,000 clones, roughly 90% of them appearing once. The sequencing input was peripheral blood. These receptors were taken from a woman between 40 and 55 years old who had recovered from COVID-19.

The V and J genes are TRBV5-4 and TRBJ2-1; D gene unclear. The V end lost 3 bases, the J end lost 6 bases, and 4 bases lay between the germline ends. Germline CDR1 reads SGHNT; CDR2 reads YYREEE (reference sequence). CDR3 length: 11 amino acids. CDR3 sequence: CASSSLNEQFF. The CDR3 DNA is TGTGCCAGCAGCTCCCTCAATGAGCAGTTCTTC.

This chain connects TRBV27 to TRBJ1-2, with unresolved D. V dropped 6 bases and J dropped 8 bases, with 16 bases sitting between them. CDR1 and CDR2 (germline): MNHEY, SMNVEV (reference sequence). This CDR3 is 13 amino acids long. The CDR3 bases are TGTGCCAGCAGCCCCAATCTCAGCGGAGGCTACACCTTC. This encodes CASSPNLSGGYTF.

The gene calls are TRBV30 and TRBJ1-2, with D possibly matching TRBD1 (5 bases). This CDR3 spans 15 amino acids. V lost 1 base, J lost 8 bases, and 20 bases lay in between. Germline CDR1 is GTSNPN and CDR2 is SVGIG (reference sequence). The CDR3 is CAWSAPGGTLVGYTF. The DNA of the CDR3 is TGTGCCTGGAGTGCCCCCGGGGGGACGCTCGTAGGCTACACCTTC.

This clone showed up just once. This sequence joins TRBV2 and TRBJ2-7; D remains unclear. CDR1 is SNHLY and CDR2 is FYNNEI in the germline V gene. Trimming took 3 bases from V and 6 from J, leaving 12 bases between them. This CDR3 region has 13 residues. For the CDR3, the DNA is TGTGCCAGCAGTGAGAGCACGTTCGCCGAGCAGTACTTC. Residues: CASSESTFAEQYF.

The CDR3 here is CASSWQGGETQYF. The CDR3 region has the DNA TGTGCCAGCAGTTGGCAGGGTGGCGAGACCCAGTACTTC. J is TRBJ2-5 and V is TRBV6-2 or TRBV6-3; possibly TRBD1 for D (5 bases). CDR3 length: 13 amino acids. Per germline, CDR1 MNHEY and CDR2 SVGEGT. The ends were cut back, 4 bases at V and 5 bases at J, with 11 bases in the middle.

The J gene is TRBJ2-3, the V gene TRBV6-2 or TRBV6-3, with TRBD2 identical over 12 bases. Germline V lookup: CDR1 MNHEY, CDR2 SVGEGT. There are 18 residues in the CDR3. Germline trimming cut 0 bases from V and 4 bases from J; bases unmatched to any gene: 8. The CDR3: CASSYSPLAGGTPDTQYF. The CDR3, as DNA: TGTGCCAGCAGTTACTCACCCCTAGCGGGGGGGACCCCAGATACGCAGTATTTT.

The chain recombines TRBV3-1 (or the pseudogene TRBV3-2) with TRBJ2-5; TRBD1 is a possible D gene (6 bases). Trimming stripped 5 bases from V and 11 bases from J, with 24 bases between. Per the germline V gene, CDR1 is LGHDT and CDR2 is YNNKEL (reference sequence). The CDR3 runs 15 residues. The CDR3 protein is CASSDGQSLAPTQYF. The CDR3 bases are TGTGCCAGCAGCGACGGACAGTCGCTAGCACCCACTCAGTACTTC.

The genes are TRBV2 and TRBJ1-2, with D tentatively TRBD1 (5 bases). The CDR3 length is 14 residues. CDR1 SNHLY and CDR2 FYNNEI come from the germline V gene. V gave up 1 base and J gave up 8 bases, with 14 bases separating them. The CDR3 region has the DNA TGTGCCAGCAGTGAAGAATCCCAGGGCAAGGGCTACACCTTC. Translating gives CASSEESQGKGYTF.

The DNA of the CDR3 is TGTGCCAGTAGTATGTCACAGGGAGCCTATGGCTACACCTTC. Protein sequence: CASSMSQGAYGYTF. The chain combines TRBV19 with TRBJ1-2, with a weak D call TRBD1 (6 bases). Germline-derived CDR1 and CDR2 are LNHDA and SQIVND (reference sequence). This CDR3 comprises 14 residues. V gave up 3 bases and J gave up 4 bases, with 12 bases separating them.

The gene calls are TRBV6-5 and TRBJ1-1; D possibly corresponds to TRBD1 (5 bases). V lost 7 bases and J 2 bases, leaving 17 bases between the germline ends. This CDR3 region has 15 residues. Germline V gene lookup returns CDR1 MNHEY and CDR2 SVGAGI. The CDR3 protein is CASTEGVNLNTEAFF. The CDR3 DNA is TGTGCCAGCACCGAAGGGGTCAATTTAAACACTGAAGCTTTCTTT.

The chain is built from TRBV2 and TRBJ2-1; TRBD2 matches 7 bases. Unmatched junction bases numbered 5, after V lost 0 bases and J lost 3 bases. The germline V gene encodes CDR1 SNHLY and CDR2 FYNNEI. The CDR3 runs 16 residues. The CDR3 DNA reads as TGTGCCAGCAGTGAAGCGGGAGCGGGAAACTACAATGAGCAGTTCTTC. Protein product: CASSEAGAGNYNEQFF.

This clone was seen once. This rearrangement joins TRBV28 to TRBJ1-2, with TRBD1 matching over 11 bases. Looked up from germline, CDR1 is MDHEN and CDR2 is SYDVKM. The CDR3 consists of 14 residues. Unmatched junction bases numbered 8, after V lost 6 bases and J lost 8 bases. Here the CDR3 DNA reads TGTGCCAGCAGGGATGGACAGGGGGCTATCGGCTACACCTTC. Translated: CASRDGQGAIGYTF.

In this sample, this clone turned up once. The chain couples TRBV18 to TRBJ2-5; D possibly corresponds to TRBD2 (6 bases). The V end was cut by 4 bases, the J end by 4 bases, with 13 bases between. Germline V gene sequence: CDR1 KGHSH, CDR2 LQKENI. The CDR3 extends over 14 amino acids. The CDR3 is CASSRGTEGETQYF. CDR3 bases: TGTGCCAGCTCACGGGGGACTGAAGGAGAGACCCAGTACTTC.

This clone appeared a single time. The chain links TRBV2 to TRBJ1-2; TRBD1 aligns across 7 bases. Per germline, CDR1 SNHLY and CDR2 FYNNEI. The CDR3 is 12 residues long. After removal of 5 bases from V and 5 bases from J, the junction contained 2 bases not matched to a gene. In nucleotides, the CDR3 is TGTGCCAGCAGTTTGACAGGGTATGGCTACACCTTC. This encodes CASSLTGYGYTF.

The chain combines TRBV30 with TRBJ1-2, with 10 bases that match TRBD1. Trimming cost V 2 bases and J 4 bases; bases outside gene matches: 7. This CDR3 has 15 amino acids. Germline V gene data show CDR1 as GTSNPN and CDR2 as SVGIG (reference sequence). CDR3 region: CAWSLPGQGRYGYTF. As DNA, the CDR3 is TGTGCCTGGAGTCTCCCGGGACAGGGGCGCTATGGCTACACCTTC.

This sequence joins TRBV30 and TRBJ2-5, with D perhaps TRBD2 (6 bases). The CDR3 loop spans 12 amino acids. Germline V gives CDR1 GTSNPN, CDR2 SVGIG (reference sequence). Trimming shortened V by 8 bases and J by 5 bases, and 15 bases separated the two germline ends. The CDR3 DNA reads TGTGCCCGGGCGGGACTCGCCGAGACCCAGTACTTC. This gives the protein CARAGLAETQYF.

The V and J genes are TRBV5-4 and TRBJ1-3, with D perhaps TRBD1 (5 bases). Trimming took off 5 bases at V and 2 bases at J, with 20 bases between the two ends. The CDR3 totals 17 residues. The germline CDR1 and CDR2 sequences are SGHNT and YYREEE (reference sequence). The CDR3 loop is CASSAPHPTDTGNTIYF. CDR3 DNA: TGTGCCAGCAGTGCGCCTCACCCGACAGACACTGGAAACACCATATATTTT. Together with reference TRBV5-4 and TRBJ1-3, the CDR3 gives the full variable domain: ETGVTQSPTHLIKTRGQQVTLRCSSQSGHNTVSWYQQALGQGPQFIFQYYREEENGRGNFPPRFSGLQFPNYSSELNVNALELDDSALYLCASSAPHPTDTGNTIYFGEGSWLTVV.

The chain recombines TRBV19 with TRBJ2-1, with TRBD2 matching 14 bases. CDR3 length equals 14 residues. The ends lost 7 bases at V and 6 bases at J; junction bases unmatched: 2. Per germline, CDR1 LNHDA and CDR2 SQIVND (reference sequence). For the CDR3, the DNA is TGTGCCAGTATGGGACTAGCGGGAGCCAATGAGCAGTTCTTC. Amino acids: CASMGLAGANEQFF.

V usage is TRBV24-1 and J usage is TRBJ2-1; 7 nucleotides align to TRBD1. Germline lookup yields CDR1 KGHDR and CDR2 SFDVKD. The CDR3 spans 16 residues. The V and J ends lost 5 bases and 7 bases, in that order; junction bases with no gene match: 13. This CDR3 is CATSGGTASDENEQFF. CDR3 nucleotide sequence: TGTGCCACCAGTGGTGGGACAGCTTCGGACGAGAATGAGCAGTTCTTC.

V gene TRBV29-1 combines with J gene TRBJ1-1; 10 positions match TRBD1. CDR1 and CDR2 (germline): SQVTM, ANQGSEA. The V segment lost 6 bases and the J segment 10 bases; nucleotides outside the gene matches: 5. The CDR3 has 11 residues. The CDR3 sequence is CSVDGQGGAFF. CDR3 DNA sequence: TGCAGCGTCGATGGACAGGGGGGAGCTTTCTTT.